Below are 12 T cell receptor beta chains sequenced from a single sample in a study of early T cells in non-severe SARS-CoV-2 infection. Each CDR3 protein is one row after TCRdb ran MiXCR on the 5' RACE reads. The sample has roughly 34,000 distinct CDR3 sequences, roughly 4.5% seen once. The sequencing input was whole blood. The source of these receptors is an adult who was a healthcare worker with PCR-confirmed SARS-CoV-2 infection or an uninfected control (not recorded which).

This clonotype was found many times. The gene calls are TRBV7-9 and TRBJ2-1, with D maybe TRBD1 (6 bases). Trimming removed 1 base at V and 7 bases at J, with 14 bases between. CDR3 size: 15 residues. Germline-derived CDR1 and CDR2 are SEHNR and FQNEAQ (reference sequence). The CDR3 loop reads CASSLGGEGQNEQFF. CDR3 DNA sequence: TGTGCCAGCAGCTTAGGAGGTGAGGGACAAAATGAGCAGTTCTTC.

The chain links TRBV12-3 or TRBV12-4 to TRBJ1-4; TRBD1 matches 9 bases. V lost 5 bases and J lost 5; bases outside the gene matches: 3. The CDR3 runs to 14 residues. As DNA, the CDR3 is TGTGCCAGCAGTGCAGGACAGGGGAATGAAAAACTGTTTTTT. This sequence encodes CASSAGQGNEKLFF.

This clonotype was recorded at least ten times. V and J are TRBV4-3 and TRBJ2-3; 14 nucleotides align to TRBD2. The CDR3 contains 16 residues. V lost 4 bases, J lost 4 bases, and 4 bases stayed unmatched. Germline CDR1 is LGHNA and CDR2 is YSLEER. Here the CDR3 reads CASSRGTSGGADTQYF. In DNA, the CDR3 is TGCGCCAGCAGCCGCGGGACTAGCGGGGGTGCAGATACGCAGTATTTT.

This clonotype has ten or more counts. CDR3 sequence: CASSQDRLPSMGTEAFF. CDR3 sequence (DNA): TGCGCCAGCAGCCAAGATCGTCTACCTTCTATGGGCACTGAAGCTTTCTTT. The chain carries TRBV4-1 and TRBJ1-1, with D unclear. This CDR3 has 17 amino acids. The germline CDR1 and CDR2 sequences are MGHRA and YSYEKL. The V end was cut by 0 bases, the J end by 4 bases, with 18 bases between.

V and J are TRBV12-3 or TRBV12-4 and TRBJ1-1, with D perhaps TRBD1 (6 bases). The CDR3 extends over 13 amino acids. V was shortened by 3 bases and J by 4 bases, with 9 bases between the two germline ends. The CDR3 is CASSFGGPTEAFF. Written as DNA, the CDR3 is TGTGCCAGCAGTTTCGGGGGGCCCACTGAAGCTTTCTTT.

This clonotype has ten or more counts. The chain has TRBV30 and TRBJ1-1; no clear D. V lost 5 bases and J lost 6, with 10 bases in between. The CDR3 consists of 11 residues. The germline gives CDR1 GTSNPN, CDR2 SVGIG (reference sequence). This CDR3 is CAWDLDAEAFF. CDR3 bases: TGTGCCTGGGACTTGGACGCTGAAGCTTTCTTT.

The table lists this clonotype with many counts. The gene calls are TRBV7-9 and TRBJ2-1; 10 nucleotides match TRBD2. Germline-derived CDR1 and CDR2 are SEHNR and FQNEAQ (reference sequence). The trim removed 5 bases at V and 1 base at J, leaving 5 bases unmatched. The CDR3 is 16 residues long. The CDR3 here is CASSPRTSGSYNEQFF. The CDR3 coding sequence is TGTGCCAGCAGCCCGCGGACTAGCGGATCCTACAATGAGCAGTTCTTC. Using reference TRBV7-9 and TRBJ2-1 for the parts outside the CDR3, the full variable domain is DTGVSQNPRHKITKRGQNVTFRCDPISEHNRLYWYRQTLGQGPEFLTYFQNEAQLEKSRLLSDRFSAERPKGSFSTLEIQRTEQGDSAMYLCASSPRTSGSYNEQFFGPGTRLTVL.

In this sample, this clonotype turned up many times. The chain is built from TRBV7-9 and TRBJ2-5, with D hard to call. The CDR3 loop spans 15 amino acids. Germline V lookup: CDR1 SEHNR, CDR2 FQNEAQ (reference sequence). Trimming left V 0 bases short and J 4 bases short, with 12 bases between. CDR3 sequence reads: CASSLAGAGRETQYF. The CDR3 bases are TGTGCCAGCAGCTTAGCCGGTGCTGGGCGAGAGACCCAGTACTTC.

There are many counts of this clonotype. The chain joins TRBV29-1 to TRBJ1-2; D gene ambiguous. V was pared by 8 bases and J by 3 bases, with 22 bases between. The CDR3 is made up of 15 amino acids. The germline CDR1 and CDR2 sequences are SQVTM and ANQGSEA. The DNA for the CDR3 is TGCAGCTTCCCCCCCGACACCCCCGTTCACTATGGCTACACCTTC. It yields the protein CSFPPDTPVHYGYTF. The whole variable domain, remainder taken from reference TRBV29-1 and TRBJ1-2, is SAVISQKPSRDICQRGTSLTIQCQVDSQVTMMFWYRQQPGQSLTLIATANQGSEATYESGFVIDKFPISRPNLTFSTLTVSNMSPEDSSIYLCSFPPDTPVHYGYTFGSGTRLTVV.

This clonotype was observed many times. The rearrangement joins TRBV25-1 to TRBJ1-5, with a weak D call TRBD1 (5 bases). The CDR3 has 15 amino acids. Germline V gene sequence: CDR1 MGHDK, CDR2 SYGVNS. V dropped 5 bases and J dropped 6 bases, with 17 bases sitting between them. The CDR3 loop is CASSNRVRVCQPQHF. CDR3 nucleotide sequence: TGTGCCAGCAGTAATAGGGTCAGGGTCTGTCAGCCCCAGCATTTT.

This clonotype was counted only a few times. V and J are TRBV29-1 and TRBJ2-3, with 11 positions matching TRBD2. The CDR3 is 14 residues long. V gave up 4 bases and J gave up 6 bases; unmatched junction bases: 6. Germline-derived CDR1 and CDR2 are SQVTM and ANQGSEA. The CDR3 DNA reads TGCAGCGTTGTGCCTAGCGGGGGGAGGGATACGCAGTATTTT. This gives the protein CSVVPSGGRDTQYF.

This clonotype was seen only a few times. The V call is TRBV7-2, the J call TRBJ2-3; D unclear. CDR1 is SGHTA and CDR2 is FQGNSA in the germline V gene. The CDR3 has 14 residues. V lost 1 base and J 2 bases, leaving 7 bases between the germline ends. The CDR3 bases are TGTGCCAGCAGCTTAGAATCTCCCACAGATACGCAGTATTTT. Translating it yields CASSLESPTDTQYF.